These 32 T cell receptor beta chains were all obtained from the same sample, sequenced in a study of OX40 agonist ivuxolimab in advanced cancers. Profiling relied on immunoSEQ multiplex PCR, and the TCRdb table lists in-frame clones only, not all of them. The sample has 55,000 to 70,000 clones; approximately 83% are singletons. The sequencing used CD4+ or CD8+ T cells sorted from blood, collected in a trial of the OX40 agonist ivuxolimab. The origin of the receptors is an adult with an advanced solid tumor such as melanoma, head and neck, liver or kidney cancer.

This clone was observed a single time. The V and J genes are TRBV9 and TRBJ1-2, with D tentatively TRBD1 (6 bases). CDR3 length equals 15 residues. From germline, CDR1 is SGDLS and CDR2 YYNGEE. V was clipped by 0 bases and J by 4 bases, with 13 bases between them. The chain's CDR3 is CASSVDLGAGYGYTF. The DNA for the CDR3 is TGTGCCAGCAGCGTAGATCTGGGGGCAGGCTATGGCTACACCTTC.

The chain uses TRBV28 and TRBJ2-2; D ambiguous. Trimming took off 1 base at V and 8 bases at J, with 14 bases between the two ends. The germline V gene encodes CDR1 MDHEN and CDR2 SYDVKM. This CDR3 contains 15 residues. CDR3 sequence reads: CASSLYRANGGELFF. DNA of the CDR3: TGTGCCAGCAGTTTATACCGGGCCAACGGTGGGGAGCTGTTTTTT.

The chain uses TRBV28 and TRBJ1-5, with D hard to call. The V gene's germline CDR1 is MDHEN and CDR2 SYDVKM. V lost 1 base and J 6 bases, leaving 10 bases between the germline ends. There are 14 residues in the CDR3. The CDR3 protein is CASSLSFLGQPQHF. CDR3 nucleotides: TGTGCCAGCAGTTTATCCTTCCTCGGTCAGCCCCAGCATTTT.

The chain combines TRBV2 with TRBJ1-5; D is uncertain. In germline, CDR1 is SNHLY, CDR2 FYNNEI. This CDR3 is built from 13 residues. The V end was cut by 1 base, the J end by 4 bases, with 5 bases between. CDR3 coding DNA: TGTGCCAGCAGTGAAGGTGAAAATCAGCCCCAGCATTTT. Protein product: CASSEGENQPQHF.

The chain uses TRBV6-5 and TRBJ2-1, with D perhaps being TRBD1 or TRBD2 (5 bases each). This CDR3 has 15 amino acids. The germline V gene has CDR1 MNHEY and CDR2 SVGAGI. V was shortened by 0 bases and J by 7 bases, with 13 bases between the two germline ends. This CDR3 reads CASSYSTRGANEQFF. The DNA for the CDR3 is TGTGCCAGCAGTTACTCAACAAGGGGAGCGAATGAGCAGTTCTTC.

The V gene is TRBV9, the J gene TRBJ2-3; 8 bases align to TRBD2. CDR3 length: 16 residues. With V trimmed by 0 bases and J by 0 bases, 3 bases remained unmatched. Germline V CDR1 and CDR2: SGDLS, YYNGEE. The CDR3 region is CASSVAGGPSTDTQYF. DNA for the CDR3: TGTGCCAGCAGCGTAGCGGGAGGGCCTAGCACAGATACGCAGTATTTT.

The chain combines TRBV6-6 with TRBJ2-1; 12 bases line up with TRBD2. The V gene end was trimmed by 4 bases and the J gene end by 8 bases; junction bases not matched to a gene: 3. The CDR3 runs to 14 residues. Germline CDR1 reads MNHNY; CDR2 reads SVGAGI (reference sequence). CDR3: CASSSRLAGDEQFF. CDR3 DNA sequence: TGTGCCAGCAGTTCTAGACTAGCGGGAGATGAGCAGTTCTTC.

The chain uses TRBV28 and TRBJ2-5, with a tentative D call TRBD1 (5 bases). The assigned J gene may be wrong: the sequence end matches TRBJ2-7 better. CDR1 is MDHEN, CDR2 SYDVKM, per germline. The CDR3 covers 12 residues. CDR3 sequence: CASKAGNYEQYF. CDR3 DNA sequence: TGTGCCAGCAAAGCAGGGAACTACGAGCAGTACTTC.

The chain employs TRBV28 and TRBJ1-2, with 9 bases identical to TRBD1. V lost 5 bases, J lost 7 bases, and 11 bases stayed unmatched. The CDR3 has 15 amino acids. From germline, CDR1 is MDHEN and CDR2 SYDVKM. The CDR3 protein is CASSPAGTGISGYTF. The DNA for the CDR3 is TGTGCCAGCAGTCCCGCGGGGACAGGGATCTCTGGCTACACCTTC.

Here the CDR3 DNA reads TGTGCCAGCAGCGGGACAGGGGGACGGGAGCAGTACTTC. Its translation is CASSGTGGREQYF. The rearrangement joins TRBV5-6 to TRBJ2-7, with 11 bases that match TRBD1. The CDR3 runs 13 residues. V dropped 4 bases and J dropped 7; count of bases not matched to a gene: 4. Germline CDR1 is SGHDT and CDR2 is YYEEEE.

The chain links TRBV28 to TRBJ1-1; D not certain. Trimming stripped 3 bases from V and 4 bases from J, with 15 bases between. CDR3 size: 15 residues. In germline, CDR1 is MDHEN, CDR2 SYDVKM. The CDR3 bases are TGTGCCAGCAGTTTTCTAAGTCGGCGGTTCACTGAAGCTTTCTTT. This encodes CASSFLSRRFTEAFF. Full variable domain (rest looked up from reference TRBV28 and TRBJ1-1): DVKVTQSSRYLVKRTGEKVFLECVQDMDHENMFWYRQDPGLGLRLIYFSYDVKMKEKGDIPEGYSVSREKKERFSLILESASTNQTSMYLCASSFLSRRFTEAFFGQGTRLTVV.

The genes are TRBV5-1 and TRBJ2-3, with 14 nucleotides matching TRBD2. This CDR3 has 19 amino acids. Trimming cost V 0 bases and J 0 bases; bases outside gene matches: 6. Germline V lookup: CDR1 SGHRS, CDR2 YFSETQ. The CDR3 here is CASSLAGLAGDGSTDTQYF. CDR3 in DNA: TGCGCCAGCAGCTTGGCGGGACTAGCGGGGGACGGTAGCACAGATACGCAGTATTTT. Based on the CDR3 plus reference TRBV5-1 and TRBJ2-3, the full variable domain is KAGVTQTPRYLIKTRGQQVTLSCSPISGHRSVSWYQQTPGQGLQFLFEYFSETQRNKGNFPGRFSGRQFSNSRSEMNVSTLELGDSALYLCASSLAGLAGDGSTDTQYFGPGTRLTVL.

The genes are TRBV10-3 and TRBJ1-1; D might be TRBD1 (5 bases). Trimming shortened V by 8 bases and J by 3 bases, and 13 bases separated the two germline ends. Germline values: CDR1 ENHRY, CDR2 SYGVKD. The CDR3 extends over 13 amino acids. CDR3 sequence reads: CAIFSGYDTEAFF. DNA of the CDR3: TGTGCCATCTTTTCAGGGTACGACACTGAAGCTTTCTTT.

This clone turned up a few times. V and J are TRBV30 and TRBJ1-1; 8 nucleotides line up with TRBD1. Germline CDR1 and CDR2: GTSNPN and SVGIG (reference sequence). V trimming: 1 base; J trimming: 5 bases; junction bases outside the gene matches: 6. The CDR3 spans 14 residues. DNA of the CDR3: TGTGCCTGGAGTGGCGACAGGGGAAGGACTGAAGCTTTCTTT. Its translation is CAWSGDRGRTEAFF.

V is TRBV19 and J is TRBJ1-1; D gene unclear. Germline V gene sequence: CDR1 LNHDA, CDR2 SQIVND (reference sequence). There are 12 residues in the CDR3. V was cut by 10 bases and J by 1 base, with 10 bases left in between. The CDR3 here is CATTQRNTEAFF. For the CDR3, the DNA is TGTGCCACCACACAACGGAACACTGAAGCTTTCTTT.

CDR3 loop: CANSDGPNEKLFF. The CDR3 coding sequence is TGTGCCAACTCGGACGGACCTAATGAAAAACTGTTTTTT. The chain joins TRBV10-3 to TRBJ1-4; D is unclear. The length of the CDR3 is 13 residues. The V gene lost 10 bases and the J gene lost 3 bases, with 12 bases spanning the gap. CDR1 ENHRY and CDR2 SYGVKD come from the germline V gene.

This chain connects TRBV2 to TRBJ2-3; the D gene is possibly TRBD1 (6 bases). V lost 11 bases and J lost 0, with 15 bases in between. The CDR3 consists of 14 residues. Looked up from germline, CDR1 is SNHLY and CDR2 is FYNNEI. CDR3 in amino acids: CAWADSHSTDTQYF. The CDR3 DNA reads TGTGCCTGGGCGGACAGTCATAGCACAGATACGCAGTATTTT.

This clone is a singleton in its sample. The chain uses TRBV2 and TRBJ1-1; D possibly corresponds to TRBD1 (5 bases). Germline V CDR1 and CDR2: SNHLY, FYNNEI. The ends were cut back, 11 bases at V and 11 bases at J, with 15 bases in the middle. This CDR3 has 10 amino acids. The CDR3 DNA reads as TGTGCCTCACGCGGGACTGGGGCTTTCTTT. Translated: CASRGTGAFF.

The chain's CDR3 is CASSYSRTGGTYGYTF. The CDR3 region has the DNA TGTGCCAGCAGTTATTCCAGGACAGGGGGGACCTATGGCTACACCTTC. The rearrangement joins TRBV28 to TRBJ1-2, with 10 bases fitting TRBD1. The length of the CDR3 is 16 residues. After removal of 4 bases from V and 4 bases from J, the junction contained 9 bases not matched to a gene. Germline CDR1 reads MDHEN; CDR2 reads SYDVKM.

The chain joins TRBV13 to TRBJ2-1; 10 positions match TRBD2. The germline gives CDR1 PRHDT, CDR2 FYEKMQ (reference sequence). V gave up 6 bases and J gave up 7 bases; unmatched junction bases: 15. This CDR3 spans 17 amino acids. Here the CDR3 DNA reads TGTGCCAGCAGACATAGAGCGGGAGGGGTAAATGGGAATGAGCAGTTCTTC. It encodes CASRHRAGGVNGNEQFF. The variable domain in full, completed from reference TRBV13 and TRBJ2-1, reads AAGVIQSPRHLIKEKRETATLKCYPIPRHDTVYWYQQGPGQDPQFLISFYEKMQSDKGSIPDRFSAQQFSDYHSELNMSSLELGDSALYFCASRHRAGGVNGNEQFFGPGTRLTVL.

The V gene is TRBV11-1, the J gene TRBJ2-5; D not resolved. Between the trimmed V and J ends, which lost 1 base and 5 bases, there was a span of 8 bases. This CDR3 has 13 amino acids. Germline V lookup: CDR1 SGHAT, CDR2 FQDESV (reference sequence). The CDR3, as DNA: TGTGCCAGCAGCTTAGTAGTACGCGAGACCCAGTACTTC. Amino acids: CASSLVVRETQYF.

V is TRBV18 and J is TRBJ1-2, with D possibly TRBD1 on 6 matching bases. The germline V gene has CDR1 KGHSH and CDR2 LQKENI. Trimming shortened V by 0 bases and J by 7 bases, and 12 bases separated the two germline ends. The CDR3 has 14 amino acids. CDR3 coding DNA: TGTGCCAGCTCACCACCCTCAGGGGCCGGTGGCTACACCTTC. Its translation is CASSPPSGAGGYTF.

The chain recombines TRBV28 with TRBJ2-1; possibly TRBD1 for D (6 bases). Germline CDR1 is MDHEN and CDR2 is SYDVKM. This CDR3 has 14 amino acids. Trimming removed 7 bases from V and 2 bases from J, with 12 bases in between. The CDR3: CASTPQGTYNEQFF. CDR3 nucleotides: TGTGCCAGCACCCCCCAGGGGACCTACAATGAGCAGTTCTTC.

This sequence joins TRBV6-1 and TRBJ2-1; perhaps D is TRBD1 or TRBD2 (5 bases each). V lost 1 base to trimming and J lost 4 bases, with 14 bases between them. Germline-derived CDR1 and CDR2 are MNHNS and SASEGT. The CDR3 length is 16 residues. Written as DNA, the CDR3 is TGTGCCAGCAGTGAAGAAGTGGGGACCCAATACAATGAGCAGTTCTTC. Its protein product is CASSEEVGTQYNEQFF.

The chain is built from TRBV18 and TRBJ1-1, with D hard to call. This CDR3 has 13 residues. Germline V CDR1 and CDR2: KGHSH, LQKENI. V lost 3 bases, J lost 1 base, and 6 bases lay in between. CDR3 DNA: TGTGCCAGCTCACCTGCAGGGAACACTGAAGCTTTCTTT. This sequence encodes CASSPAGNTEAFF.

The V gene is TRBV2, the J gene TRBJ2-1; D call uncertain. Germline V gene sequence: CDR1 SNHLY, CDR2 FYNNEI. Trimming removed 3 bases from V and 4 bases from J, with 7 bases in between. This CDR3 is 13 amino acids long. The CDR3 DNA sequence: TGTGCCAGCAGTGAGGCTGGGTACAATGAGCAGTTCTTC. This gives the protein CASSEAGYNEQFF.

The chain joins TRBV11-2 to TRBJ2-7; 10 nucleotides match TRBD1. There are 16 residues in the CDR3. Unmatched junction bases numbered 7, after V lost 4 bases and J lost 1 base. Germline V lookup: CDR1 SGHAT, CDR2 FQNNGV. The CDR3 region is CASSYSGTGESYEQYF. In DNA, the CDR3 is TGTGCCAGCAGCTATTCCGGGACAGGGGAGTCCTACGAGCAGTACTTC.

This clone has only one observation. V and J are TRBV5-1 and TRBJ1-2, with D possibly being TRBD1 (6 bases). Trimming stripped 6 bases from V and 3 bases from J, with 18 bases between. This CDR3 is built from 15 residues. CDR1 is SGHRS, CDR2 YFSETQ, per germline. CDR3 sequence reads: CASTPTGGRDYGYTF. CDR3 nucleotides: TGCGCCAGCACCCCGACCGGGGGGCGAGACTATGGCTACACCTTC.

This clone was counted once. V and J are TRBV19 and TRBJ2-3, with D perhaps matching TRBD1 or TRBD2 (5 bases each). The CDR3 is made up of 15 amino acids. Germline values: CDR1 LNHDA, CDR2 SQIVND (reference sequence). The V end was cut by 3 bases, the J end by 4 bases, with 14 bases between. CDR3 sequence (DNA): TGTGCCAGTAGTATGCGAAGGGGAGATGCAGATACGCAGTATTTT. Translating it yields CASSMRRGDADTQYF.

V is TRBV28 and J is TRBJ1-2; the D gene is possibly TRBD1 (6 bases). Germline CDR1 is MDHEN and CDR2 is SYDVKM. CDR3 length: 13 residues. V lost 3 bases and J 4 bases, leaving 9 bases between the germline ends. The CDR3 is CASSFGQFYGYTF. CDR3 bases: TGTGCCAGCAGTTTTGGACAGTTCTATGGCTACACCTTC.

The chain joins TRBV10-3 to TRBJ2-5; D assignment may be TRBD1 or TRBD2 (7 bases each). Deletions cut 6 bases from V and 2 bases from J, with 16 bases between. Germline assignment: CDR1 ENHRY and CDR2 SYGVKD. The CDR3 is 15 residues long. CDR3 sequence: CAIREYRGLQETQYF. CDR3 in DNA: TGTGCCATCAGGGAATACAGGGGACTACAAGAGACCCAGTACTTC.

The rearrangement links TRBV11-2 to TRBJ2-7, with TRBD1 matching over 7 bases. Per the germline V gene, CDR1 is SGHAT and CDR2 is FQNNGV. The V gene end was trimmed by 5 bases and the J gene end by 4 bases; junction bases not matched to a gene: 17. There are 17 residues in the CDR3. CDR3 region: CASSIAFVKGAFYEQYF. DNA for the CDR3: TGTGCCAGCAGCATTGCGTTCGTAAAGGGGGCTTTTTACGAGCAGTACTTC.